This T cell receptor beta chain was retrieved from a study of early T cells in non-severe SARS-CoV-2 infection. Looking at the study overall: The authors sequenced bulk RNA from unsorted whole blood, leaving chains unpaired.

Attachment of unique molecular identifiers to individual cDNA molecules was performed. TCRdb recomputed calls from the 5' RACE reads with MiXCR, one row per CDR3 protein. The sample yields some 66,000 distinct CDR3 sequences, 8% to 9.5% seen once. Germline-derived CDR1 and CDR2 are MGHDK and SYGVNS. The length of the CDR3 is 14 residues. V lost 8 bases and J 6 bases, leaving 19 bases between the germline ends. This clonotype has ten or more counts. The V gene is TRBV25-1, the J gene TRBJ1-1; D may be TRBD1 (5 bases). Source material: whole blood. This clonotype was sampled from an adult who was a healthcare worker with PCR-confirmed SARS-CoV-2 infection or an uninfected control (not recorded which). CDR3 protein: CASRGAGRLAEAFF. CDR3 bases: TGTGCCAGCCGCGGGGCAGGACGTCTCGCTGAAGCTTTCTTT.